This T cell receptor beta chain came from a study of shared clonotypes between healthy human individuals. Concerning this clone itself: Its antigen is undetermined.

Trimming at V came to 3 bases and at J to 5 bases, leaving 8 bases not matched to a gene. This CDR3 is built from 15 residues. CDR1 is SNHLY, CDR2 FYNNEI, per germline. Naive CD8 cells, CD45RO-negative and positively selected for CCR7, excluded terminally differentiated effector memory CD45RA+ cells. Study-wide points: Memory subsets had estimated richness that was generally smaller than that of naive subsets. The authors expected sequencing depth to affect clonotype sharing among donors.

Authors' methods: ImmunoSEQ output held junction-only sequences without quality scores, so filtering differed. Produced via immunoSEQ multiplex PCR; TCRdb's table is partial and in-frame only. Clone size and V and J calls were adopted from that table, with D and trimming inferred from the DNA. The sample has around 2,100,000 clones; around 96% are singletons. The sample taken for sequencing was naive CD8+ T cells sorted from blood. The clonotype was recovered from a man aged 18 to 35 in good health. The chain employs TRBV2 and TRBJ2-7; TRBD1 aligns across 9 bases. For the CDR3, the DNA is TGTGCCAGCAGTGAGGGGACAGGGTTTTACGACGAGCAGTACTTC. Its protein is CASSEGTGFYDEQYF.